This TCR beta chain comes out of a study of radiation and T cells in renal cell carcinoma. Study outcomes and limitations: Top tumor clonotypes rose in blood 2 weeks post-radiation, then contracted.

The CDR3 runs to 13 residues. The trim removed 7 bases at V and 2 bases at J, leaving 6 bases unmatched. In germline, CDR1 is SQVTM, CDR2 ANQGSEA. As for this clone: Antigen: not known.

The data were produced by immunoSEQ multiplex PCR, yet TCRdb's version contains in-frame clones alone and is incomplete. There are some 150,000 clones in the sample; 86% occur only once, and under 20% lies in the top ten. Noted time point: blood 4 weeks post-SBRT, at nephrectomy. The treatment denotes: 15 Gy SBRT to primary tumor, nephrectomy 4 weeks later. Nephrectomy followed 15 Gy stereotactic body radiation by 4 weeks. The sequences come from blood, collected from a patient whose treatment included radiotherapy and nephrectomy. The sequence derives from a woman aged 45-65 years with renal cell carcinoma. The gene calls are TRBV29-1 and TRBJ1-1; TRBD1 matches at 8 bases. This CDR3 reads CSARTGSNTEAFF. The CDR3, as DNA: TGCAGCGCCCGGACAGGGTCTAACACTGAAGCTTTCTTT. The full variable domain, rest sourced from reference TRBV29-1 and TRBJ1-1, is SAVISQKPSRDICQRGTSLTIQCQVDSQVTMMFWYRQQPGQSLTLIATANQGSEATYESGFVIDKFPISRPNLTFSTLTVSNMSPEDSSIYLCSARTGSNTEAFFGQGTRLTVV.